Sequencing of this TCR beta chain was carried out in a study of cytomegalovirus exposure and HLA in healthy donors. Germline V gives CDR1 SGHTS, CDR2 YDEGEE. V was cut by 0 bases and J by 0 bases, with 13 bases left in between. The CDR3 has 17 amino acids. In the PCR, 60 Vbeta and 13 Jbeta primers were used. Assay used: immunoSEQ multiplex PCR; TCRdb lists only in-frame clones, some missing. The repertoire has 50,000 or so clones, approximately 70% of them found once; the top ten carry approximately 2.7%. The V gene is TRBV5-8, the J gene TRBJ1-5, with D hard to call. The sequenced material came from PBMCs. This receptor was obtained from a man in his late teens or twenties in good health and CMV-seronegative. The CDR3 DNA follows: TGTGCCAGCAGCTTGGAGCCCACGGGAAATAGCAATCAGCCCCAGCATTTT. Its translation is CASSLEPTGNSNQPQHF.